The 15 T cell receptor beta chains given below trace back to one sample, sequenced in a study of shared clonotypes between healthy human individuals. Naive CD8 cells lacked CD45RO and underwent positive selection for CCR7, leaving out terminally differentiated effector memory CD45RA+ cells. Sequenced by immunoSEQ multiplex PCR; TCRdb stores in-frame clones only, minus some. The table shows approximately 2,200,000 clones, with 85% to 95% occurring only once. Sequenced sample: naive CD8+ T cells from PBMCs. The receptors were sampled from a man younger than 35 in good health. Some clones in this sample may be carry-over from other donors' samples.

The rearrangement joins TRBV19 to TRBJ2-7, with 8 bases that match TRBD1. This CDR3 region has 14 residues. J was trimmed by 5 bases and V by 4 bases; bases with no gene match: 7. The germline gives CDR1 LNHDA, CDR2 SQIVND (reference sequence). CDR3 amino acids: CASSSSDRAHEQYF. The DNA for the CDR3 is TGTGCCAGTAGTAGCTCGGACAGGGCGCACGAGCAGTACTTC.

This rearrangement joins TRBV7-9 to TRBJ1-1, with D unclear. This CDR3 has 14 residues. Trimming shortened V by 5 bases and J by 1 base, and 11 bases separated the two germline ends. Germline assignment: CDR1 SEHNR and CDR2 FQNEAQ (reference sequence). The CDR3 sequence is CASSPPSENTEAFF. The CDR3 DNA follows: TGTGCCAGCAGCCCCCCATCGGAGAACACTGAAGCTTTCTTT. Filled out from reference TRBV7-9 and TRBJ1-1, the complete variable domain reads DTGVSQNPRHKITKRGQNVTFRCDPISEHNRLYWYRQTLGQGPEFLTYFQNEAQLEKSRLLSDRFSAERPKGSFSTLEIQRTEQGDSAMYLCASSPPSENTEAFFGQGTRLTVV.

The gene calls are TRBV6-1 and TRBJ1-1; D uncertain. Trimming removed 4 bases from V and 3 bases from J, with 9 bases in between. Germline CDR1 is MNHNS and CDR2 is SASEGT. The CDR3 loop spans 13 amino acids. This CDR3 reads CASSGQEDTEAFF. The CDR3 region has the DNA TGTGCCAGCAGTGGTCAGGAAGACACTGAAGCTTTCTTT.

V usage is TRBV11-2 and J usage is TRBJ1-5, with D unclear. The CDR3 contains 15 residues. V was clipped by 0 bases and J by 3 bases, with 9 bases between them. The V gene's germline CDR1 is SGHAT and CDR2 FQNNGV. This CDR3 reads CASSLDLALNQPQHF. In DNA form, the CDR3 reads TGTGCCAGCAGCTTAGATCTGGCCCTCAATCAGCCCCAGCATTTT.

The rearrangement joins TRBV4-1 to TRBJ2-3, with D unresolved. The V end was cut by 8 bases, the J end by 0 bases, with 15 bases between. CDR1 is MGHRA, CDR2 YSYEKL, per germline. The CDR3 length is 15 residues. The CDR3 DNA sequence: TGCGCCAGCCAAGATCGAGACACTAGCACAGATACGCAGTATTTT. Amino acid sequence: CASQDRDTSTDTQYF.

The chain uses TRBV2 and TRBJ1-2; D is ambiguous. V was pared by 7 bases and J by 6 bases, with 15 bases between. Germline V CDR1 and CDR2: SNHLY, FYNNEI. The CDR3 loop spans 13 amino acids. The CDR3 is CASKDPGFDGYTF. In DNA, the CDR3 is TGTGCCAGCAAGGATCCGGGTTTTGATGGCTACACCTTC.

This clone was picked up one time. The chain uses TRBV29-1 and TRBJ1-1; no reliable D call. The CDR3 length is 14 residues. CDR1 is SQVTM, CDR2 ANQGSEA, per germline. The ends were cut back, 6 bases at V and 4 bases at J, with 18 bases in the middle. CDR3 sequence reads: CSVDVHVGGTEAFF. For the CDR3, the DNA is TGCAGCGTGGATGTTCACGTAGGCGGCACTGAAGCTTTCTTT.

The rearrangement links TRBV7-9 to TRBJ2-1; no clear D gene. The CDR3 spans 13 residues. V was shortened by 3 bases and J by 7 bases, with 10 bases between the two germline ends. The germline gives CDR1 SEHNR, CDR2 FQNEAQ (reference sequence). CDR3 region: CASSFTTGNEQFF. In DNA, the CDR3 is TGTGCCAGCAGCTTTACTACCGGTAATGAGCAGTTCTTC.

The chain uses TRBV11-2 and TRBJ1-1; the D is unclear. The CDR3 consists of 17 residues. The germline gives CDR1 SGHAT, CDR2 FQNNGV. Trimming pared 2 bases from V and 0 bases from J, leaving 16 bases between. Here the CDR3 reads CASSLFGLLSMNTEAFF. DNA of the CDR3: TGTGCCAGCAGCTTATTTGGGCTCCTCAGTATGAACACTGAAGCTTTCTTT.

V is TRBV7-9 and J is TRBJ2-5; D gene uncertain. The CDR3 length is 13 residues. The germline V and J ends were trimmed by 1 base and 4 bases, with 7 bases remaining between them. CDR1 is SEHNR, CDR2 FQNEAQ, per germline (reference sequence). The CDR3 nucleotides read TGTGCCAGCAGCTTAGGGCCCCCAGAGACCCAGTACTTC. Encoded protein: CASSLGPPETQYF.

This clone was detected only once. This sequence joins TRBV19 and TRBJ2-7; D is possibly TRBD1 or TRBD2 (6 bases each). The CDR3 covers 14 residues. The V gene lost 9 bases and the J gene lost 3 bases, with 18 bases spanning the gap. CDR1 is LNHDA, CDR2 SQIVND, per germline (reference sequence). The CDR3 protein is CASSRWGALYEQYF. CDR3 sequence (DNA): TGTGCCAGCTCACGGTGGGGGGCGCTCTACGAGCAGTACTTC.

About this clone: The same CDR3 can be traced to other DNA sequences in this sample. The chain recombines TRBV29-1 with TRBJ2-1, with 8 nucleotides matching TRBD1. Trimming cost V 6 bases and J 1 base; bases outside gene matches: 2. The germline gives CDR1 SQVTM, CDR2 ANQGSEA. The CDR3 runs to 13 residues. The CDR3 loop is CSVWTGSYNEQFF. CDR3 bases: TGCAGCGTGTGGACAGGGTCCTACAATGAGCAGTTCTTC.

This chain uses TRBV27 with TRBJ2-1, with 11 bases fitting TRBD2. Germline V gene lookup returns CDR1 MNHEY and CDR2 SMNVEV (reference sequence). J was trimmed by 4 bases and V by 4 bases; bases with no gene match: 9. CDR3 length: 17 residues. The CDR3 sequence: CASSSPGLAELYNEQFF. In DNA, the CDR3 is TGTGCCAGCAGTTCCCCGGGACTAGCGGAGCTGTACAATGAGCAGTTCTTC.

The V and J genes are TRBV7-2 and TRBJ2-1; D gene unclear. The length of the CDR3 is 15 residues. Germline V lookup: CDR1 SGHTA, CDR2 FQGNSA. With 4 bases removed from V and 0 bases from J, the gap between germline ends came to 10 bases. The CDR3 nucleotides read TGTGCCAGCAGCTCGGGCAAAAGCTCCTACAATGAGCAGTTCTTC. Protein: CASSSGKSSYNEQFF.

This chain uses TRBV14 with TRBJ1-4; D is unclear. The CDR3 is made up of 16 amino acids. V was cut by 1 base and J by 7 bases, with 16 bases left in between. Germline V lookup: CDR1 SGHDN, CDR2 FVKESK. CDR3 DNA sequence: TGTGCCAGCAGCCAAGGCTTGCGGTACGAGTCTGAAAAACTGTTTTTT. Translation gives CASSQGLRYESEKLFF. Drawing the rest from reference TRBV14 and TRBJ1-4, the complete variable domain is EAGVTQFPSHSVIEKGQTVTLRCDPISGHDNLYWYRRVMGKEIKFLLHFVKESKQDESGMPNNRFLAERTGGTYSTLKVQPAELEDSGVYFCASSQGLRYESEKLFFGSGTQLSVL.